One T cell receptor (beta chain) is described in this entry. Trimming took off 5 bases at V and 0 bases at J, with 8 bases between the two ends. This CDR3 spans 14 amino acids. Per the germline V gene, CDR1 is SEHNR and CDR2 is FQNEAQ (reference sequence). The record originates from a study of brain T cells in children with intractable seizures. The sequenced cases were selected for having the highest brain T cell transcript signatures. The protocol was immunoSEQ multiplex PCR, while the TCRdb copy is restricted to in-frame clones and leaves out a portion. The sample records some 80,000 clones, approximately 90% being singletons.

The material sequenced was peripheral blood, taken at surgery. The TCR was taken from a girl aged 2 to 9 with Rasmussen encephalitis and intractable seizures. The rearrangement uses TRBV7-9 and TRBJ1-3; D is undetermined. CDR3 DNA sequence: TGTGCCAGCAGCGAGGGTATCTCTGGAAACACCATATATTTT. The encoded protein is CASSEGISGNTIYF. The whole variable domain, remainder taken from reference TRBV7-9 and TRBJ1-3, is DTGVSQNPRHKITKRGQNVTFRCDPISEHNRLYWYRQTLGQGPEFLTYFQNEAQLEKSRLLSDRFSAERPKGSFSTLEIQRTEQGDSAMYLCASSEGISGNTIYFGEGSWLTVV.